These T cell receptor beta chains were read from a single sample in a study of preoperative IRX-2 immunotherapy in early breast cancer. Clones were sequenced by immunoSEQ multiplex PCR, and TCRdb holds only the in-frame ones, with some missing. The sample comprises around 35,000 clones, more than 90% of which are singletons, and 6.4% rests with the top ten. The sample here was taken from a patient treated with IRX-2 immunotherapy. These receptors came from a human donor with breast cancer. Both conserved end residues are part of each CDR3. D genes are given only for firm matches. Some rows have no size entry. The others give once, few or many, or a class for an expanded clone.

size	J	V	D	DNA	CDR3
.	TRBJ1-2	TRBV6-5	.	TGTGCCAGCAGTTATGTTCTCGTTGGAGGCTACACCTTC	CASSYVLVGGYTF
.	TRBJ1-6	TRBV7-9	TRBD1	TGTGCCAGCAGCTTAGGGACAGGGGGACCCTATAATTCACCCCTCCACTTT	CASSLGTGGPYNSPLHF
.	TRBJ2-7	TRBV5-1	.	TGCGCCAGCAGCAGGGATCCGAGCTCCTACGAGCAGTACTTC	CASSRDPSSYEQYF
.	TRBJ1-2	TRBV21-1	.	TGTGCCAGCATCATGGGGGCAGGGATGATGGGTTCCATCTATGGCTACACCTTC	CASIMGAGMMGSIYGYTF
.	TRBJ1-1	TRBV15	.	TGTGCCACCAGCAGACCATGGAACACTGAAGCTTTCTTT	CATSRPWNTEAFF
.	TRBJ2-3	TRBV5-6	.	TGTGCCAGCAGCTTGGCCACTAGTAATATCGCCGTAACGCAGTATTTT	CASSLATSNIAVTQYF
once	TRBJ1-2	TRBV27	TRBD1	TGTGCCAGCAGTTCGAGGGACAGGCCGGAGATTAACTATGGCTACACCTTC	CASSSRDRPEINYGYTF
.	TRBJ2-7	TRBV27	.	TGTGCCAGCTCCCGGGGGGCCCCCTACGAGCAGTACTTC	CASSRGAPYEQYF
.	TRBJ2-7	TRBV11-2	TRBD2	TGTGCCAGCAGCTTAGTCACCCGACTAGCGGGGGCCTACGAGCAGTACTTC	CASSLVTRLAGAYEQYF
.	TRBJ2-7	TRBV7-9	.	TGTGCCAGCAGCTTTGAGGGAGCCTACGAGCAGTACTTC	CASSFEGAYEQYF
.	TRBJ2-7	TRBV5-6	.	TGTGCCAGCAGCTTGGCCCAGGTCACCAACTCCTACGAGCAGTACTTC	CASSLAQVTNSYEQYF
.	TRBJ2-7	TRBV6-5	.	TGTGCCAGCAGTCGGGACGGGGTAGCCTACGAGCAGTACTTC	CASSRDGVAYEQYF
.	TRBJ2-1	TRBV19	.	TGTGCCAGTAGGGAACAAGGCCACAATGAGCAGTTCTTC	CASREQGHNEQFF
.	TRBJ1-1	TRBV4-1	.	TGCGCCAGTTCGACAGGCGGATTGGCTGAAGCTTTCTTT	CASSTGGLAEAFF
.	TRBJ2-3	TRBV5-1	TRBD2	TGCGCCAGCAGCTTGACTAGCGGCACAGATACGCAGTATTTT	CASSLTSGTDTQYF
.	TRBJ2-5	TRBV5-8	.	TGTGCCAGCAGCTTTTGGAGGGGGCGACAAGAGACCCAGTACTTC	CASSFWRGRQETQYF
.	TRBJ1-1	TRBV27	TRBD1	TGTGCCAGCACCCCCGGGACAGGGGGAACTGAAGCTTTCTTT	CASTPGTGGTEAFF
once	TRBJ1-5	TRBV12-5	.	TGTGCTAGTGACTCGGGGCCGCGACATCAGCCCCAGCATTTT	CASDSGPRHQPQHF
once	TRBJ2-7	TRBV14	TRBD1	TGTGCCAGCAGCCAAGACAGGGGGAGAGAGCAGTACTTC	CASSQDRGREQYF
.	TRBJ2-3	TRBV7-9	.	TGTGCCAGCGGGCAGAGTAGCACAGATACGCAGTATTTT	CASGQSSTDTQYF
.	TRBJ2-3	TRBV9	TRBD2	TGTGCCAGCAGCACCATTCCGACTAGCGGGAATCCTAGCACAGATACGCAGTATTTT	CASSTIPTSGNPSTDTQYF
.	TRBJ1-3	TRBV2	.	TGTGCCAGCAAGTATTTACTTGAAGAGGGAAACACCATATATTTT	CASKYLLEEGNTIYF
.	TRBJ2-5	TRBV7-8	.	TGTGCCAGCAGCGGTGGCCCCAGGAAGACCCAGTACTTC	CASSGGPRKTQYF
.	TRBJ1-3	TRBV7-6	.	TGTGCCTCGGGACCGAGCTCTGGAAACACCATATATTTT	CASGPSSGNTIYF